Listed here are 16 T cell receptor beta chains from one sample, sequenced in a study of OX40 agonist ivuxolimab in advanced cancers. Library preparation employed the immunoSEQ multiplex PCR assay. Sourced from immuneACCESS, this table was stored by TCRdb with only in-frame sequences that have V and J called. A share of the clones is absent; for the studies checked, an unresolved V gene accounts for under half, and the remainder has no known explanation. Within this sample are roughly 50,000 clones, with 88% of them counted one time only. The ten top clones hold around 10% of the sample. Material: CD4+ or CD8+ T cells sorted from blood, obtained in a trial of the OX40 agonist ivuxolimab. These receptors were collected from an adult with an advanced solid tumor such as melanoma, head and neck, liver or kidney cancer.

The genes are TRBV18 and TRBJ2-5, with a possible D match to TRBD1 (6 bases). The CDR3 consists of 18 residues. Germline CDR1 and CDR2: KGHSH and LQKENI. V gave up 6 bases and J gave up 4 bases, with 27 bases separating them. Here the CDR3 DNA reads TGTGCCAGCTCCCCTACAAGAGCTAGCCTCCAAGGGGGAGAGACCCAGTACTTC. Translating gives CASSPTRASLQGGETQYF.

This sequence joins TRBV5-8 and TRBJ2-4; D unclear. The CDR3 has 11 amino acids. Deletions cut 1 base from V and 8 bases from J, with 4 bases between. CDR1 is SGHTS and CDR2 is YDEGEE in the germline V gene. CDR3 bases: TGTGCCAGCAGCTTGAGCTACATTCAGTACTTC. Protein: CASSLSYIQYF.

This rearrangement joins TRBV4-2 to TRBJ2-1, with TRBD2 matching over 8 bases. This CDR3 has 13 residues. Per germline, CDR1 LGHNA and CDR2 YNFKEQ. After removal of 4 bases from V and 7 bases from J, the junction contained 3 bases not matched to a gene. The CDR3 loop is CASSPSGWNEQFF. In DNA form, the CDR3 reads TGTGCCAGCAGCCCTAGCGGGTGGAATGAGCAGTTCTTC.

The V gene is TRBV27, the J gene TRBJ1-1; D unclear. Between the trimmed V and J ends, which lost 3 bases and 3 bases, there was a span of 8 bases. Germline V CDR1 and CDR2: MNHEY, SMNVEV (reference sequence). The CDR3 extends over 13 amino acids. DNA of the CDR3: TGTGCCAGCAGTTTCCACCGATACACTGAAGCTTTCTTT. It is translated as CASSFHRYTEAFF.

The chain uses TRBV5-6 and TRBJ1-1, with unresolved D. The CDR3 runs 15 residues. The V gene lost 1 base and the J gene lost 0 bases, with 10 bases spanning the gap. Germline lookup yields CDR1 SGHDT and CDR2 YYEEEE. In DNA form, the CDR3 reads TGTGCCAGCAGCTTGTCGGGCCAGATGAACACTGAAGCTTTCTTT. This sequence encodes CASSLSGQMNTEAFF.

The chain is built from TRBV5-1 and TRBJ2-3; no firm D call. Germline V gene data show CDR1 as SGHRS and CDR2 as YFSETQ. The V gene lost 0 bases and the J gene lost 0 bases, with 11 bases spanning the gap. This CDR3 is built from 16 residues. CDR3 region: CASSLAYGYSTDTQYF. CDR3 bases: TGCGCCAGCAGCTTGGCATATGGGTATAGCACAGATACGCAGTATTTT.

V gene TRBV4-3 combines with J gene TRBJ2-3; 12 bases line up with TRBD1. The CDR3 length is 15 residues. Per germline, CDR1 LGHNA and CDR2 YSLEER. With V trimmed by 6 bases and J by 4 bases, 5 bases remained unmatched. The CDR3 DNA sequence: TGCGCCAGCAGGCCGGGACAGGGGGCCCCAGATACGCAGTATTTT. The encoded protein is CASRPGQGAPDTQYF.

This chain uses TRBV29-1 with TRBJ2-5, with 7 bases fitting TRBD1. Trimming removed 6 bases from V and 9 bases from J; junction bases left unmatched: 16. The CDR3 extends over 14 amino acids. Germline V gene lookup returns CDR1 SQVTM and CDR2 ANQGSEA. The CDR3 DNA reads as TGCAGCGTCTCAACAGGGGTTCCGATGAGGGCCCAGTACTTC. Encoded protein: CSVSTGVPMRAQYF.

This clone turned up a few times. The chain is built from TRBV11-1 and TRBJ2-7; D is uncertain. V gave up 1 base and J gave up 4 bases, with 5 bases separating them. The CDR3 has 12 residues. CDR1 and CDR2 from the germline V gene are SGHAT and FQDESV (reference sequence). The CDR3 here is CASSLDGYEQYV. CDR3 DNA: TGTGCCAGCAGCTTAGACGGATACGAGCAGTACGTC.

This chain's CDR3 is CASSSSVRTQYF. CDR3 bases: TGTGCCAGCAGCTCGTCGGTTAGGACCCAGTACTTC. The genes are TRBV5-8 and TRBJ2-5; unclear D gene. This CDR3 comprises 12 residues. Trimming shortened V by 3 bases and J by 7 bases, and 10 bases separated the two germline ends. From germline, CDR1 is SGHTS and CDR2 YDEGEE. Full variable domain (missing parts from reference TRBV5-8 and TRBJ2-5): EAGVTQSPTHLIKTRGQQATLRCSPISGHTSVYWYQQALGLGLQFLLWYDEGEERNRGNFPPRFSGRQFPNYSSELNVNALELEDSALYLCASSSSVRTQYFGPGTRLLVL.

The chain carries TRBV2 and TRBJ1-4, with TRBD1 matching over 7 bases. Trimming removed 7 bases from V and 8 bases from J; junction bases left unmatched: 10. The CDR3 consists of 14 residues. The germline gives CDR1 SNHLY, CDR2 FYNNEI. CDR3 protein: CASMETGFREKLFF. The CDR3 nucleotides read TGTGCCAGCATGGAGACAGGGTTTCGGGAAAAACTGTTTTTT.

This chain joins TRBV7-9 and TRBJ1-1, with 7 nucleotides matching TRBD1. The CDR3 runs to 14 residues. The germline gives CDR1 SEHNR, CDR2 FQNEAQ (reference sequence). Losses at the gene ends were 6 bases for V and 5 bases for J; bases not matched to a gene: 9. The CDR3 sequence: CASRKTGKGTEAFF. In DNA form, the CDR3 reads TGTGCCAGCAGAAAGACAGGGAAAGGGACTGAAGCTTTCTTT.

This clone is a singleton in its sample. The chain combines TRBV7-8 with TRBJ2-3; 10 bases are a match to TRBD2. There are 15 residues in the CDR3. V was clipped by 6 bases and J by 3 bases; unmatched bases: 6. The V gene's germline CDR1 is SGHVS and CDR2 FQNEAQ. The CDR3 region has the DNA TGTGCCAGCAGATTTACTAGCGGGACGACAGATACGCAGTATTTT. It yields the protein CASRFTSGTTDTQYF.

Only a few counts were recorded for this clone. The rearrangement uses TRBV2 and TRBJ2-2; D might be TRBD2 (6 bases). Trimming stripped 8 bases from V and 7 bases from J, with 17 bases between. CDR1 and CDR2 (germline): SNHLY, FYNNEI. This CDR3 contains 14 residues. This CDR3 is CASHWRVSDGELFF. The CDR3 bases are TGTGCCAGCCATTGGAGGGTATCTGACGGGGAGCTGTTTTTT.

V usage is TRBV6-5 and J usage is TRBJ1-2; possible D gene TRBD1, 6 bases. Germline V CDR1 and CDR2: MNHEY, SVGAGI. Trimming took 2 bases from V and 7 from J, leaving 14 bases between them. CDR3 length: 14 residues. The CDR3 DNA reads TGTGCCAGCAGTTACACTGGGGGCGCGGTTGGCTACACCTTC. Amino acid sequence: CASSYTGGAVGYTF.

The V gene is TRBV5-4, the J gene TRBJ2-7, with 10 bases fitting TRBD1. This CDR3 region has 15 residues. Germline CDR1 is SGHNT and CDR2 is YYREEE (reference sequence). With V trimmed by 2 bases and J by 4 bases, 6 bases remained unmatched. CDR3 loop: CASSLRTGGMYEQYV. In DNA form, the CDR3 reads TGTGCCAGCAGCTTACGGACAGGGGGAATGTACGAGCAGTACGTC.